This is a list of T cell receptor beta chains from one sample in a study of blood T cell repertoires in COVID-19. Sequenced by immunoSEQ multiplex PCR; TCRdb stores in-frame clones only, minus some. The sample gives 250,000 to 300,000 clones, approximately 91% of which show up once; 1.7% is in the top ten. Input material: PBMCs or T cells enriched from blood (not recorded which). The receptors come from a woman between 35 and 50 years old who had recovered from COVID-19. Both conserved end residues are part of each CDR3. The D gene is left open where the match is weak. The size of a clone is reported for some rows only, either as once, few or many, or as a class for expanded clones.

V gene	J gene	D gene	clone size	CDR3 protein	CDR3 DNA
TRBV20-1	TRBJ2-1	NA	NA	CSASGSLEGRNEQFF	TGCAGTGCTAGTGGCTCCTTGGAGGGACGAAATGAGCAGTTCTTC
TRBV30	TRBJ1-5	TRBD1	NA	CAWSGDRGGHQPQHF	TGTGCCTGGAGTGGGGACAGGGGGGGACATCAGCCCCAGCATTTT
TRBV9	TRBJ1-4	NA	once	CASSVGGGMTNEKLFF	TGTGCCAGCAGCGTAGGGGGAGGGATGACTAATGAAAAACTGTTTTTT
TRBV7-2	TRBJ2-7	TRBD2	NA	CASSLVFVSGTSEQYF	TGTGCCAGCAGCTTAGTTTTCGTAAGCGGGACTTCCGAGCAGTACTTC
TRBV6-2/TRBV6-3	TRBJ2-3	NA	NA	CASSYSGAPDTQYF	TGTGCCAGCAGTTACTCGGGAGCCCCAGATACGCAGTATTTT
TRBV18	TRBJ1-1	TRBD1	NA	CASSRGQGTTEAFF	TGTGCCAGCTCCCGGGGACAGGGGACCACTGAAGCTTTCTTT
TRBV4-2	TRBJ2-3	TRBD2	NA	CASSQDRTGGADTQYF	TGTGCCAGCAGCCAAGATCGGACGGGGGGGGCAGATACGCAGTATTTT
TRBV6-2/TRBV6-3	TRBJ1-1	TRBD1	NA	CASSYPTGSRTEAFF	TGTGCCAGCAGTTACCCGACAGGGAGTAGGACTGAAGCTTTCTTT
TRBV14	TRBJ1-2	NA	NA	CASSPLWGATDYGYTF	TGTGCCAGCAGCCCTCTTTGGGGCGCGACGGACTATGGCTACACCTTC
TRBV30	TRBJ1-4	NA	NA	CAWSATRGGIREKLFF	TGTGCCTGGAGTGCCACACGGGGGGGGATAAGAGAAAAACTGTTTTTT
TRBV7-9	TRBJ1-2	TRBD1	NA	CASSRDRGAYGYTF	TGTGCCAGCAGTCGTGACAGGGGGGCGTATGGCTACACCTTC
TRBV28	TRBJ1-2	TRBD1	NA	CASSSTDRPANYGYTF	TGTGCCAGCAGTTCCACGGACAGGCCGGCTAACTATGGCTACACCTTC
TRBV14	TRBJ1-2	TRBD1	NA	CASSQQGGNYGYTF	TGTGCCAGCAGCCAACAGGGGGGAAACTATGGCTACACCTTC
TRBV6-5	TRBJ2-6	NA	once	CASGLWGSGANVLTF	TGTGCCAGCGGACTTTGGGGAAGTGGGGCCAACGTCCTGACTTTC
TRBV5-1	TRBJ2-4	NA	NA	CASSFGTARGAKNIQYF	TGCGCCAGCAGCTTCGGGACGGCTAGGGGGGCCAAAAACATTCAGTACTTC
TRBV2	TRBJ2-5	NA	NA	CASREPTKETQYF	TGTGCCAGCAGGGAGCCGACGAAAGAGACCCAGTACTTC
TRBV4-3	TRBJ2-1	TRBD1	NA	CASSHGSGGTYNEQFF	TGCGCCAGCAGCCACGGTTCAGGGGGTACTTACAATGAGCAGTTCTTC
TRBV10-2	TRBJ1-5	NA	NA	CASSPPPTGNQPQHF	TGCGCCAGCAGTCCCCCACCAACAGGGAATCAGCCCCAGCATTTT
TRBV19	TRBJ1-3	NA	NA	CASTPRGGNTIYF	TGTGCCAGTACCCCCAGGGGAGGAAACACCATATATTTT
TRBV28	TRBJ2-7	TRBD1	NA	CASSGTGLATRQYF	TGTGCCAGCAGTGGGACAGGTTTAGCTACGAGGCAGTACTTC
TRBV5-1	TRBJ1-6	TRBD1	NA	CASSLRPGTVNSPLHF	TGCGCCAGCAGCTTGAGGCCCGGGACAGTGAATTCACCCCTCCACTTT
TRBV3-1/TRBV3-2	TRBJ1-2	NA	NA	CASSQFTAGGYTF	TGTGCCAGCAGCCAATTCACGGCGGGTGGCTACACCTTC
TRBV14	TRBJ1-5	NA	NA	CASSQTANQPQHF	TGTGCCAGCAGCCAGACAGCTAATCAGCCCCAGCATTTT